Below are 13 T cell receptor beta chains sequenced from a single sample in a study of blood T cell repertoires in COVID-19. TCRdb's copy holds only in-frame clones and misses some; the assay was immunoSEQ multiplex PCR. Found here are under 250,000 clones, approximately 86% of them singletons; the top ten hold less than 0.75%. Sequences were obtained from peripheral blood. These TCRs come from a man in his forties with acute or convalescent COVID-19.

V is TRBV19 and J is TRBJ2-5; 7 positions agree with TRBD1. Trimming took 5 bases from V and 5 from J; bases not matched to a gene: 11. CDR1 LNHDA and CDR2 SQIVND come from the germline V gene (reference sequence). There are 15 residues in the CDR3. The CDR3 loop is CASSQQTGSVETQYF. CDR3 nucleotides: TGTGCCAGTAGTCAACAGACAGGGTCGGTGGAGACCCAGTACTTC.

The chain links TRBV6-6 to TRBJ2-1; 9 nucleotides align to TRBD1. Germline V CDR1 and CDR2: MNHNY, SVGAGI (reference sequence). J gave up 7 bases and V 4 bases, and 11 bases lay outside the gene matches. This CDR3 region has 16 residues. The CDR3 region has the DNA TGTGCCAGCAGTTCGGCCCTATGGGACAGGGTAAATGAGCAGTTCTTC. This encodes CASSSALWDRVNEQFF.

The chain combines TRBV30 with TRBJ2-2, with D perhaps TRBD2 (5 bases). Germline V CDR1 and CDR2: GTSNPN, SVGIG (reference sequence). This CDR3 contains 15 residues. V dropped 2 bases and J dropped 7 bases, with 17 bases sitting between them. The CDR3 protein is CAWSSPGGYNGELFF. CDR3 DNA: TGTGCCTGGAGTTCCCCAGGAGGTTATAACGGGGAGCTGTTTTTT.

J is TRBJ2-6 and V is TRBV15; the match to TRBD2 covers 7 bases. Trimming cost V 6 bases and J 7 bases; bases outside gene matches: 3. Germline V gene data show CDR1 as LNHNV and CDR2 as YYDKDF (reference sequence). There are 13 residues in the CDR3. In nucleotides, the CDR3 is TGTGCCACCAGGAGCGGGGCAGCCAACGTCCTGACTTTC. This codes for CATRSGAANVLTF.

The CDR3 bases are TGCGCCAGCAGTCCTTGGGGAGGGTCTAACTATGGCTACACCTTC. This translates into CASSPWGGSNYGYTF. The chain carries TRBV23-1 and TRBJ1-2; D is undetermined. TRBV23-1 is sorted into the ORF group, with uncertain function. V was shortened by 4 bases and J by 0 bases, with 12 bases between the two germline ends. The CDR3 runs 15 residues.

The chain couples TRBV9 to TRBJ1-5; 7 bases map to TRBD1. V was pared by 4 bases and J by 3 bases, with 7 bases of the junction left unmatched. The V gene's germline CDR1 is SGDLS and CDR2 YYNGEE. The CDR3 consists of 15 residues. The CDR3 here is CASSPGTASNQPQHF. Here the CDR3 DNA reads TGTGCCAGCAGCCCGGGGACAGCGTCCAATCAGCCCCAGCATTTT. Based on the CDR3 plus reference TRBV9 and TRBJ1-5, the full variable domain is DSGVTQTPKHLITATGQRVTLRCSPRSGDLSVYWYQQSLDQGLQFLIQYYNGEERAKGNILERFSAQQFPDLHSELNLSSLELGDSALYFCASSPGTASNQPQHFGDGTRLSIL.

In this sample, this clone turned up once. The chain carries TRBV6-5 and TRBJ1-2; D is possibly TRBD1 (6 bases). Germline CDR1 reads MNHEY; CDR2 reads SVGAGI. This CDR3 has 12 residues. Trimming cost V 7 bases and J 7 bases, with 13 bases left between them. The CDR3 here is CASTLGGSGYTF. The DNA for the CDR3 is TGTGCCAGCACCTTAGGGGGATCTGGCTACACCTTC.

V is TRBV7-3 and J is TRBJ2-3; TRBD2 matches at 10 bases. V shed 0 bases, J shed 3 bases, and the junction held 3 bases outside the gene matches. The length of the CDR3 is 16 residues. Germline CDR1 is SGHTA and CDR2 is FQGTGA. The CDR3 coding sequence is TGTGCCAGCAGCTTAACGGCACTAGCGGGGACAGATACGCAGTATTTT. Translating gives CASSLTALAGTDTQYF. The entire variable domain, with the rest obtained from reference TRBV7-3 and TRBJ2-3, is as follows: GAGVSQTPSNKVTEKGKYVELRCDPISGHTALYWYRQSLGQGPEFLIYFQGTGAADDSGLPNDRFFAVRPEGSVSTLKIQRTERGDSAVYLCASSLTALAGTDTQYFGPGTRLTVL.

The CDR3 loop is CASSQTGASGNTIYF. The CDR3 nucleotides are TGCGCCAGCAGCCAAACAGGGGCCAGTGGAAACACCATATATTTT. This chain joins TRBV4-3 and TRBJ1-3, with 7 bases identical to TRBD1. This CDR3 contains 15 residues. CDR1 is LGHNA and CDR2 is YSLEER in the germline V gene. V lost 2 bases, J lost 3 bases, and 4 bases stayed unmatched.

This sequence joins TRBV6-4 and TRBJ2-7; 13 bases agree with TRBD2. This CDR3 is 12 amino acids long. Germline V gene lookup returns CDR1 MRHNA and CDR2 SNTAGT. The V and J ends lost 8 bases and 10 bases, in that order; junction bases with no gene match: 5. CDR3 sequence (DNA): TGTGCCAGCGGAGGGACTAGCGGGACACAGTACTTC. This sequence encodes CASGGTSGTQYF.

In regard to this clone: The identical CDR3 is also encoded by other nucleotide sequences in the sample. This chain uses TRBV28 with TRBJ2-5; possibly TRBD1 for D (9 bases). Per germline, CDR1 MDHEN and CDR2 SYDVKM. The V and J ends lost 6 bases and 3 bases respectively, with 14 bases between them. The CDR3 is 14 residues long. The CDR3 nucleotides read TGTGCCAGCAGGCGGGGGGACAGGGAAGAGACCCAGTACTTC. Its translation is CASRRGDREETQYF.

The chain is built from TRBV16 and TRBJ2-7; 9 bases fit TRBD1. There are 16 residues in the CDR3. Germline V lookup: CDR1 KGHSY, CDR2 FQNENV. V was pared by 4 bases and J by 5 bases, with 12 bases of the junction left unmatched. The CDR3, as DNA: TGTGCCAGCAGCCCCGTGAAGGGACAGGGTAGAAACGAGCAGTACTTC. Encoded protein: CASSPVKGQGRNEQYF.

The gene calls are TRBV6-5 and TRBJ2-3, with D possibly being TRBD2 (6 bases). The CDR3 spans 13 residues. Trimming shortened V by 5 bases and J by 6 bases, and 12 bases separated the two germline ends. The germline V gene has CDR1 MNHEY and CDR2 SVGAGI. CDR3 sequence: CASSRGTLDTQYF. CDR3 nucleotide sequence: TGTGCCAGCAGTCGCGGGACCCTGGATACGCAGTATTTT.